Listed here are 3 T cell receptor beta chains from one sample, sequenced in a study of Ad26.COV2.S vaccination and SARS-CoV-2 variants. Treatment noted: approximately 18 received Ad26.COV2.S at low or high dose, single or two shots; 5 received placebo; per-sample allocation not given. After the first vaccine or placebo injection, samples were drawn on day 63. Here immunoSEQ multiplex PCR was the method, and the copy in TCRdb shows in-frame clones only, minus some. The table lists about 440,000 clones, roughly 87% of them singletons, with around 4.5% in the top ten. The source material was peripheral blood, sampled in a trial of Ad26.COV2.S vaccine versus placebo. The receptors were gathered from a person aged 18-65 years who received the Ad26.COV2.S COVID-19 vaccine or a placebo.

This clone has only a few counts. This chain joins TRBV6-5 and TRBJ2-5; TRBD2 might be the D (6 bases). Looked up from germline, CDR1 is MNHEY and CDR2 is SVGAGI. CDR3 length equals 15 residues. The V gene lost 7 bases and the J gene lost 3 bases, with 18 bases spanning the gap. Here the CDR3 DNA reads TGTGCCAGCACCGCCGTTGCCGGGAGCGAAGAGACCCAGTACTTC. Amino acids: CASTAVAGSEETQYF.

This CDR3 reads CASWSAGANTGELFF. The CDR3, as DNA: TGTGCCTCTTGGTCAGCGGGGGCGAACACCGGGGAGCTGTTTTTT. The V gene is TRBV18, the J gene TRBJ2-2, with 8 nucleotides matching TRBD2. V dropped 11 bases and J dropped 0; count of bases not matched to a gene: 8. The CDR3 has 15 amino acids. Germline V gives CDR1 KGHSH, CDR2 LQKENI.

The V call is TRBV29-1, the J call TRBJ1-1; a possible D gene is TRBD1 (5 bases). CDR1 SQVTM and CDR2 ANQGSEA come from the germline V gene. V gave up 8 bases and J gave up 5 bases, with 12 bases separating them. The CDR3 sequence is 11 residues long. The CDR3 region is CSLRKGTEAFF. The CDR3 DNA is TGCAGCTTAAGGAAGGGGACTGAAGCTTTCTTT.